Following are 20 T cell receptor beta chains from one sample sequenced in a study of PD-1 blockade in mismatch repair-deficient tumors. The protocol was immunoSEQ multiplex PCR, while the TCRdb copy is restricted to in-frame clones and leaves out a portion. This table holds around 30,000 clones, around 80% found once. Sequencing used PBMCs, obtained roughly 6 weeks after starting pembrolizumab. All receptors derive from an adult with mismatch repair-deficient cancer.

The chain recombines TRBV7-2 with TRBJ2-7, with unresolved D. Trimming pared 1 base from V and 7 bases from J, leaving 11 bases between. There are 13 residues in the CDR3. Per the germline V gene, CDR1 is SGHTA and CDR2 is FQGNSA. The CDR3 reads CASSLGALGEQYF. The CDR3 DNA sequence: TGTGCCAGCAGCTTAGGAGCTCTCGGGGAGCAGTACTTC.

This chain's CDR3 is CASSRYRGAGYTF. CDR3 in DNA: TGTGCCAGCAGCCGCTACAGGGGTGCTGGCTACACCTTC. The rearrangement links TRBV28 to TRBJ1-2; 7 positions match TRBD1. The ends lost 6 bases at V and 7 bases at J; junction bases unmatched: 8. Per the germline V gene, CDR1 is MDHEN and CDR2 is SYDVKM. This CDR3 contains 13 residues.

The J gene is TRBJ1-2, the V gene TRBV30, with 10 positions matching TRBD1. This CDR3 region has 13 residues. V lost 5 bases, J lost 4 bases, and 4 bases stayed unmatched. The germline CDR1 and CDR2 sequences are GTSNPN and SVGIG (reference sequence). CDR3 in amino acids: CAWGDRGGYGYTF. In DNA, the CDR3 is TGTGCCTGGGGGGACAGGGGTGGCTATGGCTACACCTTC.

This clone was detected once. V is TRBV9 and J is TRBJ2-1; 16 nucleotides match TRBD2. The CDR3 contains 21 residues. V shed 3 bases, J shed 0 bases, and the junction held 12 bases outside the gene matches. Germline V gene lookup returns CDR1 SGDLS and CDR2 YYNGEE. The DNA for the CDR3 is TGTGCCAGCAGCGCACCGGGACTAGCGGGAGGGCCTACCCTCTCCTACAATGAGCAGTTCTTC. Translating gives CASSAPGLAGGPTLSYNEQFF.

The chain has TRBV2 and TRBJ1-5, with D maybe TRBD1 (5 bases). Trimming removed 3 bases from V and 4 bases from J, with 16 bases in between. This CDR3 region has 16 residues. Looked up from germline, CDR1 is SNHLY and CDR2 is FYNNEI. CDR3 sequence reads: CASSDWGLQENQPQHF. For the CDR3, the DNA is TGTGCCAGCAGTGATTGGGGACTCCAGGAAAATCAGCCCCAGCATTTT.

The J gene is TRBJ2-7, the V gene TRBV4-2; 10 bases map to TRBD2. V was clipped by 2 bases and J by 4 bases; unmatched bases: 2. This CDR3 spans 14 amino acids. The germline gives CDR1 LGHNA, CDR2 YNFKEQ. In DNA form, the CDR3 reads TGTGCCAGCAGCCAACTAGCGGGAGAATACGAGCAGTACTTC. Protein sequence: CASSQLAGEYEQYF.

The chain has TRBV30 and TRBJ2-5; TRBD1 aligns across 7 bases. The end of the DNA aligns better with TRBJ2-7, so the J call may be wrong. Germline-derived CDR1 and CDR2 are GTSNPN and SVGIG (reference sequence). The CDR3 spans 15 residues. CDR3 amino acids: CAWSEGAASSYEQYF. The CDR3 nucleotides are TGTGCCTGGAGTGAGGGGGCCGCGAGCTCCTACGAGCAGTACTTC.

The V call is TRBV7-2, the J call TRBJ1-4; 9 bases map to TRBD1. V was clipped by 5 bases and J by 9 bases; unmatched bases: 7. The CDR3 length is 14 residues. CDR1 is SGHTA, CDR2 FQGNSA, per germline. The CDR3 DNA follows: TGTGCCAGCAGCACCGGACAGGGGAATAAAAAACTGTTTTTT. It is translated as CASSTGQGNKKLFF.

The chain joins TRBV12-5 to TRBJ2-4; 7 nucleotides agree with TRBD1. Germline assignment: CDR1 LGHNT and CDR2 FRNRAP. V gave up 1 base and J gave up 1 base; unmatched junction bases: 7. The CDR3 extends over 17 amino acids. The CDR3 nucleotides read TGTGCTAGTGGTTTGGCAACAGGGGACCAGGCCAAAAACATTCAGTACTTC. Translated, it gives CASGLATGDQAKNIQYF.

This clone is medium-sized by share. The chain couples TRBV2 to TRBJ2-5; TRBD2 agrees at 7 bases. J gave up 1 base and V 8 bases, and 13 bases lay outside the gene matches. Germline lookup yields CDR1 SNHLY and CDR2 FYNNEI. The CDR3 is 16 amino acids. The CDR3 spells CASVFGLGISQETQYF. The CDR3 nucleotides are TGTGCCAGCGTATTCGGACTAGGGATAAGCCAAGAGACCCAGTACTTC.

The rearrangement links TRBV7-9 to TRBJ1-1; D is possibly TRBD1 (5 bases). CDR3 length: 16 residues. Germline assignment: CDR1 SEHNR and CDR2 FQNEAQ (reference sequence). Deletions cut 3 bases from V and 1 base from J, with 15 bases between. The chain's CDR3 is CASSFPRGSRNTEAFF. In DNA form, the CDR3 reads TGTGCCAGCAGCTTTCCTAGGGGCAGCCGGAACACTGAAGCTTTCTTT.

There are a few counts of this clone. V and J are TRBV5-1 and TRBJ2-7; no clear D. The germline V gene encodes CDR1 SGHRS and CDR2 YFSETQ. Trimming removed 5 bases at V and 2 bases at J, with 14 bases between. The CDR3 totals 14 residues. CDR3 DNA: TGCGCCAGCAGTTTTACTACTGTAACCTACGAGCAGTACTTC. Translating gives CASSFTTVTYEQYF.

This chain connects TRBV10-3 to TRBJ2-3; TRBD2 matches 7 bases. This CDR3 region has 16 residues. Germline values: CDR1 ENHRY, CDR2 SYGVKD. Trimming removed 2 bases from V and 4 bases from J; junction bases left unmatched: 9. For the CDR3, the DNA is TGTGCCATCAGTGAGGGGGCGGGAGTCTTGGCAGATACGCAGTATTTT. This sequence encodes CAISEGAGVLADTQYF.

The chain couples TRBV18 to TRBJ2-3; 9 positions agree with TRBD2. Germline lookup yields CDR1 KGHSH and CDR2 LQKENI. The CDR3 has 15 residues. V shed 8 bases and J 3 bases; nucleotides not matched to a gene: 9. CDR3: CASTLGTSGTDTQYF. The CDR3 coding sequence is TGTGCCAGCACCCTCGGCACTAGCGGGACAGATACGCAGTATTTT. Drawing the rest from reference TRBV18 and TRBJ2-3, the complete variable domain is NAGVMQNPRHLVRRRGQEARLRCSPMKGHSHVYWYRQLPEEGLKFMVYLQKENIIDESGMPKERFSAEFPKEGPSILRIQQVVRGDSAAYFCASTLGTSGTDTQYFGPGTRLTVL.

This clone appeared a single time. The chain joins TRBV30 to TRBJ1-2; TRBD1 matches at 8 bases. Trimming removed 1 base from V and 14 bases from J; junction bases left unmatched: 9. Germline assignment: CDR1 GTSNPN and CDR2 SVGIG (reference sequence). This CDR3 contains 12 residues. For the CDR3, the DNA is TGTGCCTGGAGTGGACAGGGGTTATCATCAACCTTC. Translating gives CAWSGQGLSSTF. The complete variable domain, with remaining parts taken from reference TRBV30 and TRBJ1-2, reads SQTIHQWPATLVQPVGSPLSLECTVEGTSNPNLYWYRQAAGRGLQLLFYSVGIGQISSEVPQNLSASRPQDRQFILSSKKLLLSDSGFYLCAWSGQGLSSTFGSGTRLTVV.

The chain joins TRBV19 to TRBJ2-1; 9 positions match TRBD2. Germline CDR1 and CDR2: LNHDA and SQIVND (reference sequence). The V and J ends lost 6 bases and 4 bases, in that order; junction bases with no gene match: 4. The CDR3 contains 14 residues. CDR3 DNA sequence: TGTGCCAGTAGAGCTAGCGGGACGTACAATGAGCAGTTCTTC. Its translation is CASRASGTYNEQFF.

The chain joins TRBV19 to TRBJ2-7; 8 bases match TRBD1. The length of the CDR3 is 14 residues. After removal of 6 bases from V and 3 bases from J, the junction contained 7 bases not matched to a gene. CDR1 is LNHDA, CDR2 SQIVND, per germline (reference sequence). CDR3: CASRIRTGFYEQYF. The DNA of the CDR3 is TGTGCCAGTAGGATCAGGACAGGGTTCTACGAGCAGTACTTC.

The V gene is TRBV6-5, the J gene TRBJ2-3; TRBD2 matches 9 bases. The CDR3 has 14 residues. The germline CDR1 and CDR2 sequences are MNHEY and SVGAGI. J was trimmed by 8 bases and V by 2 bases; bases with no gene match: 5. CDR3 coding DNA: TGTGCCAGCAGTTACCGGCGGGAGGGCGGTACGCAGTATTTT. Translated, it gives CASSYRREGGTQYF.

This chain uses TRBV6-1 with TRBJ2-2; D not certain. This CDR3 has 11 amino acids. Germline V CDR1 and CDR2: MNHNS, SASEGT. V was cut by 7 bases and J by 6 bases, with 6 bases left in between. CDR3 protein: CASIGAGELFF. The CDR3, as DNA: TGTGCCAGCATTGGAGCCGGGGAGCTGTTTTTT.

For the CDR3, the DNA is TGTGCTAGTGGCGATTATAAGTTGTCTCGGGAGCAGTACTTC. Translation gives CASGDYKLSREQYF. The chain is built from TRBV12-5 and TRBJ2-7; D is ambiguous. The CDR3 runs to 14 residues. Germline values: CDR1 LGHNT, CDR2 FRNRAP. V was shortened by 6 bases and J by 7 bases, with 19 bases between the two germline ends.